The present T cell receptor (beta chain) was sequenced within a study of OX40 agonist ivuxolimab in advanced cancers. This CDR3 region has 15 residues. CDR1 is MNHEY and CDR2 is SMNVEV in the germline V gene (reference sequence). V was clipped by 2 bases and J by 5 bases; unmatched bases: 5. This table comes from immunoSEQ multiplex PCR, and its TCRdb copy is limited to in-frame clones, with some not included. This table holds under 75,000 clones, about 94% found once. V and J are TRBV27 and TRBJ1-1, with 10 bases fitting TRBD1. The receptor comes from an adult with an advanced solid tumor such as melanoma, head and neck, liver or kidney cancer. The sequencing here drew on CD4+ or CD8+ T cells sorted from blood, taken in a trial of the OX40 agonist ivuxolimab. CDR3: CASSLRGQGWTEAFF. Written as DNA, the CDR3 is TGTGCCAGCAGTTTAAGGGGACAGGGGTGGACTGAAGCTTTCTTT.